These 26 T cell receptor beta chains came from one sample sequenced in a study of shared clonotypes between healthy human individuals (dated by TCRdb to about 2020). The library was generated by the immunoSEQ multiplex PCR assay. As stored in TCRdb, this immuneACCESS dataset retains in-frame rearrangements with V and J assigned. A fraction of the clones does not appear; measured against another copy, unresolved V genes explain less than half of the discrepancy, and the remainder lacks a known reason. Within this sample are about 800,000 clones, with 90% to 97% of them counted one time only. The ten largest clones take up around 0.21% of the sample. For the CD8 naive samples, CD45RO-negative cells were positively selected for CCR7, yielding a CD45RA+CCR7+ population from which TemRA cells were excluded. Sequencing was performed on naive CD8+ T cells sorted from blood. Explained via the paper, the cell subset or site label denotes: CD45RA+CCR7+. These TCRs come from a man younger than 45 in good health.

This chain connects TRBV9 to TRBJ2-3, with 10 bases that match TRBD2. The CDR3 sequence is 17 residues long. Germline values: CDR1 SGDLS, CDR2 YYNGEE. V lost 0 bases to trimming and J lost 2 bases; unmatched junction nucleotides: 6. The CDR3 sequence is CASSVDASGSSTDTQYF. The CDR3 DNA follows: TGTGCCAGCAGCGTAGATGCTAGCGGGAGTTCCACAGATACGCAGTATTTT.

DNA of the CDR3: TGTGCCAGCAGTTTCTTTGGGACAGGGGATCTAATTGGGGAGCTGTTTTTT. Residues: CASSFFGTGDLIGELFF. V and J are TRBV27 and TRBJ2-2; TRBD1 matches 10 bases. Germline V lookup: CDR1 MNHEY, CDR2 SMNVEV (reference sequence). V lost 3 bases to trimming and J lost 8 bases; unmatched junction nucleotides: 12. The CDR3 covers 17 residues.

The chain recombines TRBV2 with TRBJ2-7; 7 bases are shared with TRBD2. After removal of 2 bases from V and 0 bases from J, the junction contained 10 bases not matched to a gene. Per germline, CDR1 SNHLY and CDR2 FYNNEI. This CDR3 is 17 amino acids long. CDR3 sequence: CASSETTVSGPSYEQYF. The CDR3 DNA is TGTGCCAGCAGTGAAACCACTGTTAGCGGGCCCTCCTACGAGCAGTACTTC.

The genes are TRBV6-5 and TRBJ2-7, with 7 bases aligning to TRBD1. CDR3 length: 13 amino acids. Looked up from germline, CDR1 is MNHEY and CDR2 is SVGAGI. Unmatched junction bases numbered 4, after V lost 2 bases and J lost 6 bases. CDR3 DNA sequence: TGTGCCAGCAGTTACAGGGGGCTCGGCGAGCAGTACTTC. Residues: CASSYRGLGEQYF.

The chain employs TRBV5-1 and TRBJ1-4, with TRBD1 identical over 7 bases. CDR1 is SGHRS, CDR2 YFSETQ, per germline. The trim removed 4 bases at V and 6 bases at J, leaving 3 bases unmatched. CDR3 length equals 13 residues. CDR3 DNA: TGCGCCAGCAGCCGACAGGGAGATGAAAAACTGTTTTTT. This sequence encodes CASSRQGDEKLFF. Using reference TRBV5-1 and TRBJ1-4 for the parts outside the CDR3, the full variable domain is KAGVTQTPRYLIKTRGQQVTLSCSPISGHRSVSWYQQTPGQGLQFLFEYFSETQRNKGNFPGRFSGRQFSNSRSEMNVSTLELGDSALYLCASSRQGDEKLFFGSGTQLSVL.

The J gene is TRBJ2-7, the V gene TRBV6-1; 10 positions match TRBD1. The germline V gene encodes CDR1 MNHNS and CDR2 SASEGT. J lost 2 bases, V lost 6 bases, and 4 bases had no gene match. The CDR3 is 14 residues long. The CDR3 here is CASSLDRGPYEQYF. In DNA form, the CDR3 reads TGTGCCAGCAGCCTCGACAGGGGGCCCTACGAGCAGTACTTC.

The CDR3 reads CASSAPDEQFF. The CDR3 DNA reads TGTGCCAGCAGTGCCCCAGATGAGCAGTTCTTC. The chain is built from TRBV6-1 and TRBJ2-1; the D is unclear. Trimming pared 4 bases from V and 8 bases from J, leaving 6 bases between. In germline, CDR1 is MNHNS, CDR2 SASEGT. This CDR3 is 11 amino acids long.

V gene TRBV29-1 combines with J gene TRBJ1-2, with a possible D match to TRBD1 (5 bases). Germline CDR1 is SQVTM and CDR2 is ANQGSEA. Deletions cut 3 bases from V and 4 bases from J, with 21 bases between. The CDR3 runs 16 residues. CDR3 protein: CSVEGGTGRLLYGYTF. The CDR3 DNA follows: TGCAGCGTTGAGGGGGGTACGGGCCGTCTCCTCTATGGCTACACCTTC. Based on the CDR3 plus reference TRBV29-1 and TRBJ1-2, the full variable domain is SAVISQKPSRDICQRGTSLTIQCQVDSQVTMMFWYRQQPGQSLTLIATANQGSEATYESGFVIDKFPISRPNLTFSTLTVSNMSPEDSSIYLCSVEGGTGRLLYGYTFGSGTRLTVV.

The chain links TRBV5-5 to TRBJ2-7, with D possibly matching TRBD1 (6 bases). Trimming pared 4 bases from V and 3 bases from J, leaving 20 bases between. The CDR3 consists of 16 residues. Germline CDR1 SGHKS, CDR2 YYEKEE (reference sequence). The CDR3 region is CASSPFRRGGFYEQYF. The DNA for the CDR3 is TGTGCCAGCAGCCCCTTCCGGAGAGGGGGTTTCTACGAGCAGTACTTC.

This sequence joins TRBV2 and TRBJ2-1, with TRBD2 matching over 7 bases. The CDR3 contains 15 residues. After removal of 3 bases from V and 5 bases from J, the junction contained 7 bases not matched to a gene. From germline, CDR1 is SNHLY and CDR2 FYNNEI. CDR3 sequence (DNA): TGTGCCAGCAGTGATCCCAGACGGGGGGACAATGAGCAGTTCTTC. This codes for CASSDPRRGDNEQFF.

The V gene is TRBV27, the J gene TRBJ1-5; D not certain. CDR1 and CDR2 from the germline V gene are MNHEY and SMNVEV (reference sequence). Trimming cost V 2 bases and J 2 bases, with 7 bases left between them. CDR3 length: 14 residues. This chain's CDR3 is CASSLGWRNQPQHF. As DNA, the CDR3 is TGTGCCAGCAGTTTAGGGTGGCGCAATCAGCCCCAGCATTTT.

The CDR3 sequence: CASSFGGGETQYF. In DNA, the CDR3 is TGTGCCAGCAGCTTCGGGGGAGGAGAGACCCAGTACTTC. The chain carries TRBV5-4 and TRBJ2-5; D may be TRBD2 (6 bases). The CDR3 contains 13 residues. The V gene's germline CDR1 is SGHNT and CDR2 YYREEE (reference sequence). The V gene lost 2 bases and the J gene lost 4 bases, with 9 bases spanning the gap.

The gene calls are TRBV6-1 and TRBJ2-7; possibly TRBD2 for D (6 bases). In germline, CDR1 is MNHNS, CDR2 SASEGT. The CDR3 sequence is 15 residues long. Trimming removed 3 bases from V and 3 bases from J, with 15 bases in between. The CDR3 nucleotides are TGTGCCAGCAGTGACCGGGACTGGGAACTCTACGAGCAGTACTTC. Residues: CASSDRDWELYEQYF.

The CDR3 protein is CASSQDSRAYEQYF. CDR3 bases: TGTGCCAGCAGCCAAGATTCCAGGGCCTACGAGCAGTACTTC. The chain combines TRBV14 with TRBJ2-7; perhaps TRBD1 as D (5 bases). Per the germline V gene, CDR1 is SGHDN and CDR2 is FVKESK. This CDR3 region has 14 residues. Trimming stripped 0 bases from V and 2 bases from J, with 8 bases between.

This chain links TRBV29-1 with TRBJ2-1; D is ambiguous. Trimming shortened V by 4 bases and J by 6 bases, and 19 bases separated the two germline ends. Germline V gene sequence: CDR1 SQVTM, CDR2 ANQGSEA. CDR3 size: 15 residues. The CDR3 here is CSVATRALAANEQFF. The CDR3 nucleotides read TGCAGCGTTGCCACCCGGGCATTGGCGGCCAATGAGCAGTTCTTC.

This chain uses TRBV9 with TRBJ1-4; maybe TRBD1 (6 bases). Trimming shortened V by 0 bases and J by 8 bases, and 14 bases separated the two germline ends. From germline, CDR1 is SGDLS and CDR2 YYNGEE. The length of the CDR3 is 15 residues. CDR3 DNA sequence: TGTGCCAGCAGCGTAGGGGTGACAGGCTCCGAAAAACTGTTTTTT. Translated: CASSVGVTGSEKLFF.

The V gene is TRBV5-5, the J gene TRBJ1-4; D not certain. Per germline, CDR1 SGHKS and CDR2 YYEKEE (reference sequence). V gave up 1 base and J gave up 3 bases, with 7 bases separating them. The CDR3 contains 14 residues. CDR3 protein: CASSLQAPNEKLFF. Here the CDR3 DNA reads TGTGCCAGCAGCTTGCAGGCGCCTAATGAAAAACTGTTTTTT.

This clone appeared once. The rearrangement uses TRBV7-2 and TRBJ1-4; unclear D gene. The CDR3 runs to 15 residues. The V and J ends lost 2 bases and 6 bases respectively, with 13 bases between them. The germline V gene has CDR1 SGHTA and CDR2 FQGNSA. The CDR3 loop is CASSLRAPVDEKLFF. CDR3 in DNA: TGTGCCAGCAGCTTAAGGGCGCCGGTAGATGAAAAACTGTTTTTT.

V and J are TRBV5-1 and TRBJ1-1; TRBD1 aligns across 7 bases. CDR1 SGHRS and CDR2 YFSETQ come from the germline V gene. The CDR3 contains 17 residues. The V segment lost 5 bases and the J segment 1 base; nucleotides outside the gene matches: 14. The CDR3 loop is CASRKGYRGAGNTEAFF. In DNA form, the CDR3 reads TGCGCCAGCAGAAAAGGGTACAGGGGAGCGGGGAACACTGAAGCTTTCTTT.

This sequence joins TRBV5-4 and TRBJ1-5, with D perhaps TRBD1 (5 bases). V lost 3 bases, J lost 5 bases, and 12 bases lay in between. Germline V CDR1 and CDR2: SGHNT, YYREEE (reference sequence). The CDR3 sequence is 14 residues long. CDR3 coding DNA: TGTGCCAGCAGCTGGGACGGAGAGGATCAGCCCCAGCATTTT. Its translation: CASSWDGEDQPQHF.

This chain uses TRBV27 with TRBJ2-7, with D perhaps TRBD2 (5 bases). Trimming left V 3 bases short and J 3 bases short, with 15 bases between. Looked up from germline, CDR1 is MNHEY and CDR2 is SMNVEV (reference sequence). This CDR3 comprises 15 residues. Here the CDR3 reads CASSFLTSSNYEQYF. In DNA, the CDR3 is TGTGCCAGCAGTTTCTTAACTAGTTCCAACTACGAGCAGTACTTC.

The rearrangement joins TRBV9 to TRBJ2-1; 14 bases fit TRBD2. Trimming at V came to 0 bases and at J to 10 bases, leaving 6 bases not matched to a gene. This CDR3 has 16 residues. Germline values: CDR1 SGDLS, CDR2 YYNGEE. CDR3 DNA: TGTGCCAGCAGCGTAGCATCGGGACTAGCGGGAGTAGAGCAGTTCTTC. Translation: CASSVASGLAGVEQFF.

V is TRBV27 and J is TRBJ1-1, with D tentatively TRBD1 (6 bases). With 4 bases removed from V and 8 bases from J, the gap between germline ends came to 17 bases. Per germline, CDR1 MNHEY and CDR2 SMNVEV (reference sequence). The CDR3 extends over 14 amino acids. CDR3 in amino acids: CASSSTGRGAEAFF. CDR3 DNA sequence: TGTGCCAGCAGTTCAACAGGCAGGGGCGCAGAAGCTTTCTTT.

The chain has TRBV9 and TRBJ2-1; 8 bases are a match to TRBD2. Germline values: CDR1 SGDLS, CDR2 YYNGEE. The CDR3 contains 19 residues. The V and J ends lost 4 bases and 1 base, in that order; junction bases with no gene match: 16. CDR3 in DNA: TGTGCCAGCAGCCCCGGGAGGGGCAGCGGGAGTCGGTCCTACAATGAGCAGTTCTTC. This sequence encodes CASSPGRGSGSRSYNEQFF. Full variable domain (outside the CDR3, taken from reference TRBV9 and TRBJ2-1): DSGVTQTPKHLITATGQRVTLRCSPRSGDLSVYWYQQSLDQGLQFLIQYYNGEERAKGNILERFSAQQFPDLHSELNLSSLELGDSALYFCASSPGRGSGSRSYNEQFFGPGTRLTVL.

The DNA for the CDR3 is TGTGCCACCAGCAGAGAGGACAGACCCAATCAGCCCCAGCATTTT. This gives the protein CATSREDRPNQPQHF. The chain couples TRBV15 to TRBJ1-5, with D maybe TRBD1 (6 bases). Trimming removed 0 bases from V and 3 bases from J, with 9 bases in between. Germline V gene sequence: CDR1 LNHNV, CDR2 YYDKDF (reference sequence). The CDR3 runs to 15 residues. Supplemented by reference TRBV15 and TRBJ1-5, the full variable domain reads DAMVIQNPRYQVTQFGKPVTLSCSQTLNHNVMYWYQQKSSQAPKLLFHYYDKDFNNEADTPDNFQSRRPNTSFCFLDIRSPGLGDTAMYLCATSREDRPNQPQHFGDGTRLSIL.

The V gene is TRBV7-9, the J gene TRBJ1-4; 8 bases are a match to TRBD1. CDR1 and CDR2 (germline): SEHNR, FQNEAQ (reference sequence). The CDR3 has 16 amino acids. The V and J ends lost 5 bases and 4 bases, in that order; junction bases with no gene match: 9. The CDR3 DNA reads as TGTGCCAGCAGCACTAGACAGGGGTATGATAATGAAAAACTGTTTTTT. Protein: CASSTRQGYDNEKLFF.